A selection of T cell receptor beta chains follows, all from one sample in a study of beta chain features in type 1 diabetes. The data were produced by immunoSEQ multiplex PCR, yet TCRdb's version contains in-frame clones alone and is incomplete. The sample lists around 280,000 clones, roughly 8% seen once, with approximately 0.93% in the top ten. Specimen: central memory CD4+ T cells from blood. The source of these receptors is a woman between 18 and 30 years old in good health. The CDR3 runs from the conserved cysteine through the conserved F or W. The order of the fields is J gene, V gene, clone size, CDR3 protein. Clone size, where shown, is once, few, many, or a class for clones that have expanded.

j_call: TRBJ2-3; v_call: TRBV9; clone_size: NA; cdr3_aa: CASSGSGAEDTQYF
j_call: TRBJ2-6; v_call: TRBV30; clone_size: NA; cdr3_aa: CAWDPSGANVLTF
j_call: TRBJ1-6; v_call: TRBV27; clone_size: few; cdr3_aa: CASSFGRGGNSPLHF
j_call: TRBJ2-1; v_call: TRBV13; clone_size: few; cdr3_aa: CASRTRRNSYNEQFF
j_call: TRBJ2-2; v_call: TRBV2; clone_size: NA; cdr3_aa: CASISGSGGAIGELFF
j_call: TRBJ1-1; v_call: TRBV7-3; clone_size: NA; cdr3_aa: CASSLRASMNTEAFF
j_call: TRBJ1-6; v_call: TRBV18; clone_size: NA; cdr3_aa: CASSKEGGRSPLHF
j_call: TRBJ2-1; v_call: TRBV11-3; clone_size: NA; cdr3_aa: CASSLGGQNRDEQFF
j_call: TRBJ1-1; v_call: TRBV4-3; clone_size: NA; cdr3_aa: CASSHGTATEAFF
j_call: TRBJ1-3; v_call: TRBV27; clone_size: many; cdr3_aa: CASSADRDRGSGNTIYF
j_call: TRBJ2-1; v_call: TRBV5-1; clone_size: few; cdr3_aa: CASSLDPSGGYNEQFF
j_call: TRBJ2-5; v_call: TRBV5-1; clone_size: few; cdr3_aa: CASSSQETQYF
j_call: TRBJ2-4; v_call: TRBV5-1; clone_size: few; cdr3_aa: CASSPGGPKNIQYF
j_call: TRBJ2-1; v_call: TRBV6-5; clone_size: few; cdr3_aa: CASRPSGNNEQFF
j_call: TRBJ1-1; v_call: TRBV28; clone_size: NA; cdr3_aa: CASRSGGYTEAFF
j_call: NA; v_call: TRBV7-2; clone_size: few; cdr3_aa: CASKGEAGSPHEQYF
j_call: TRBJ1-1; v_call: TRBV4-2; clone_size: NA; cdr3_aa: CASRLLDTNTEAFF
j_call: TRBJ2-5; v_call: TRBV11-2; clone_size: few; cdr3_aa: CASSLDRFSYQETQYF
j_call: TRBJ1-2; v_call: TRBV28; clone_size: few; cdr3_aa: CASKPGQGSYTF
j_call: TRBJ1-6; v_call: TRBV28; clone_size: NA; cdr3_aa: CASSSRMPGPHHF
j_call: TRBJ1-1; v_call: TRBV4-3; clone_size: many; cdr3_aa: CASSQGTPDTWTEAFF
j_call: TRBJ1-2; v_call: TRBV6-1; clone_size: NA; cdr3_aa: CASRTGTVSLGGYTF